This T cell receptor (beta chain) was identified during a study of technical replicates of blood from several donors. The CDR3 has 14 residues. CDR1 and CDR2 (germline): SGHRS, YFSETQ. The J segment lost 8 bases and the V segment lost 2 bases, leaving 7 bases of the junction unmatched. Here immunoSEQ multiplex PCR was the method, and the copy in TCRdb shows in-frame clones only, minus some. Of roughly 67,000 clones in the sample, roughly 98% were seen once. The source of this sequence is a human donor in good health. The rearrangement joins TRBV5-1 to TRBJ1-3, with 7 nucleotides matching TRBD1. Source material: T cells isolated from PBMCs. CDR3 in amino acids: CASSLATGADTIYF. The CDR3 bases are TGCGCCAGCAGCTTAGCTACAGGGGCGGACACCATATATTTT.